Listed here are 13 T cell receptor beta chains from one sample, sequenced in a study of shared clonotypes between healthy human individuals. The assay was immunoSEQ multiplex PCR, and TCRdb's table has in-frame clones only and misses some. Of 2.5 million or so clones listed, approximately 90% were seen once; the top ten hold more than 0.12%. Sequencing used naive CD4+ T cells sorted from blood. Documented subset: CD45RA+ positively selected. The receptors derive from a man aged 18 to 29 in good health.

The CDR3 sequence is CASSKSRPGSGELFF. DNA for the CDR3: TGTGCCAGTAGTAAAAGTCGCCCGGGGTCCGGGGAGCTGTTTTTT. The V and J genes are TRBV19 and TRBJ2-2, with D possibly matching TRBD2 (5 bases). V lost 4 bases, J lost 6 bases, and 15 bases lay in between. The CDR3 spans 15 residues. The V gene's germline CDR1 is LNHDA and CDR2 SQIVND (reference sequence). Looking up the rest from reference TRBV19 and TRBJ2-2 gives the full variable domain: DGGITQSPKYLFRKEGQNVTLSCEQNLNHDAMYWYRQDPGQGLRLIYYSQIVNDFQKGDIAEGYSVSREKKESFPLTVTSAQKNPTAFYLCASSKSRPGSGELFFGEGSRLTVL.

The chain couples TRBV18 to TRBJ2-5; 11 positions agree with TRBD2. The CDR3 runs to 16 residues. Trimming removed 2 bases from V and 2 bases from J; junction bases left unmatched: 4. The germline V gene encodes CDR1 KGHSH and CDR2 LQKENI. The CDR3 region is CASSPGLAGVQETQYF. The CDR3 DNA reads TGTGCCAGCTCACCAGGACTAGCGGGCGTACAAGAGACCCAGTACTTC.

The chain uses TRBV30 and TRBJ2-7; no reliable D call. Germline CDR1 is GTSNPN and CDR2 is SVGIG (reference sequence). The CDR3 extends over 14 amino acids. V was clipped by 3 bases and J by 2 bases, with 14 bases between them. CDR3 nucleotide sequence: TGTGCCTGGAGGAACCCCGGGCCTCCCTACGAGCAGTACTTC. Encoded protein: CAWRNPGPPYEQYF.

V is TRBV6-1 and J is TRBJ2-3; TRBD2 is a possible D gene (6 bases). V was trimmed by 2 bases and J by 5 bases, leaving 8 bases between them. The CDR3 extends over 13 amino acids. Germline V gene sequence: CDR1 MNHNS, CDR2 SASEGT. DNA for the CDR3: TGTGCCAGCAGTGAAATCGGGAGAGATACGCAGTATTTT. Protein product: CASSEIGRDTQYF.

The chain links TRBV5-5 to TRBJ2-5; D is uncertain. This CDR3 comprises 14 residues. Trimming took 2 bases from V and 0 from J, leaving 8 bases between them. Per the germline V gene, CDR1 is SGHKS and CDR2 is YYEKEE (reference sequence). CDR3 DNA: TGTGCCAGCAGCTTTGGTTTGAACCAAGAGACCCAGTACTTC. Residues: CASSFGLNQETQYF.

The CDR3 sequence: CASSFLVTDTQYF. The CDR3 DNA is TGTGCCAGCAGCTTTCTAGTCACAGATACGCAGTATTTT. J is TRBJ2-3 and V is TRBV7-2; D remains unclear. The V and J ends lost 3 bases and 2 bases respectively, with 6 bases between them. The germline V gene encodes CDR1 SGHTA and CDR2 FQGNSA. This CDR3 contains 13 residues.

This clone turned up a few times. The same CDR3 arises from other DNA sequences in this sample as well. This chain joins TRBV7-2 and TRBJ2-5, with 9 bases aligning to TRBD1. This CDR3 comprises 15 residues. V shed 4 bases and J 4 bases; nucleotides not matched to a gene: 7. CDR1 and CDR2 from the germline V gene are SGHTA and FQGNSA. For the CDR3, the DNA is TGTGCCAGCAGCTCTGGACAGGGGAGGGGAGAGACCCAGTACTTC. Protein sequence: CASSSGQGRGETQYF. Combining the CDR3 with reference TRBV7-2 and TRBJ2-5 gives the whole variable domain GAGVSQSPSNKVTEKGKDVELRCDPISGHTALYWYRQSLGQGLEFLIYFQGNSAPDKSGLPSDRFSAERTGGSVSTLTIQRTQQEDSAVYLCASSSGQGRGETQYFGPGTRLLVL.

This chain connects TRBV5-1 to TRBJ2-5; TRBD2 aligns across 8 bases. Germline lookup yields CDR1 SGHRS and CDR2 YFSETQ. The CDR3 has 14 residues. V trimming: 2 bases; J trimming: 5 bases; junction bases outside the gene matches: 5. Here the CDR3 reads CASSFGTSWETQYF. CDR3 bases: TGCGCCAGCAGCTTCGGGACTAGTTGGGAGACCCAGTACTTC.

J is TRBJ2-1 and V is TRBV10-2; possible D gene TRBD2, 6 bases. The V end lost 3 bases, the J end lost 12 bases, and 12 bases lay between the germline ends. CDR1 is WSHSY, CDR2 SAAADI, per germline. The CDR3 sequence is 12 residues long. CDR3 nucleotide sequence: TGCGCCAGCAGTGATGGGGGGATTAGGCAGTTCTTC. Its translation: CASSDGGIRQFF.

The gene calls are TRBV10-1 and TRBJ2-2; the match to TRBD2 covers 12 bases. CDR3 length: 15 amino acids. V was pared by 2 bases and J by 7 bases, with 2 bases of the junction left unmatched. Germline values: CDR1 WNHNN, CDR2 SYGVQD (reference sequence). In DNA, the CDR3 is TGCGCCAGCAGTGAGCGGACTAGCGGGAACGGGGAGCTGTTTTTT. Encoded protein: CASSERTSGNGELFF.

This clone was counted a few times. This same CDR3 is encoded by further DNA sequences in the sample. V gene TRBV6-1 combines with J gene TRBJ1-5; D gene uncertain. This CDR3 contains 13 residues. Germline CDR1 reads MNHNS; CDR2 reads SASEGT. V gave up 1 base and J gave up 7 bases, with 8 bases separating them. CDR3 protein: CASSEGRNQPQHF. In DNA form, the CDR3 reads TGTGCCAGCAGTGAAGGGCGAAACCAGCCCCAGCATTTT.

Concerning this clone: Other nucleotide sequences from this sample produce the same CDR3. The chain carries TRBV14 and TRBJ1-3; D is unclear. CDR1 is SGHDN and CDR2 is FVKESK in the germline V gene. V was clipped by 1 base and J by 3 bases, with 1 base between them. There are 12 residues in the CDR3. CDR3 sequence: CASSQGGNTIYF. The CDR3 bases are TGTGCCAGCAGCCAAGGTGGAAACACCATATATTTT.

CDR3 residues: CASSFASGHLNEQFF. The CDR3 DNA sequence: TGCGCCAGCAGCTTCGCTAGCGGACATTTAAATGAGCAGTTCTTC. The J gene is TRBJ2-1, the V gene TRBV5-1; 7 nucleotides match TRBD2. Losses at the gene ends were 2 bases for V and 7 bases for J; bases not matched to a gene: 9. Germline-derived CDR1 and CDR2 are SGHRS and YFSETQ. The CDR3 totals 15 residues.